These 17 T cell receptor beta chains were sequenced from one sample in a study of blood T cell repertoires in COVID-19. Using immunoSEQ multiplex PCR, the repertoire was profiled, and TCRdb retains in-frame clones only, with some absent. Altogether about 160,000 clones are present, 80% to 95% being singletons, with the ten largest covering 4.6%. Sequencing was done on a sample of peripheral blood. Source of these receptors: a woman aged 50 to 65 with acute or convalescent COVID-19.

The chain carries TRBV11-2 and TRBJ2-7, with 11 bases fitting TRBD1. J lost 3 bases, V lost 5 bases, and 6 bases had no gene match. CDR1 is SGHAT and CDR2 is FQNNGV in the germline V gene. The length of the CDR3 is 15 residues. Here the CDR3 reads CASSVGTGGSYEQYF. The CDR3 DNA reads TGTGCCAGCAGCGTAGGGACAGGGGGGAGCTACGAGCAGTACTTC.

The CDR3 region has the DNA TGTGCCAGCAGCCAAGATTGGAGGCTAGCGGGATACAATGAGCAGTTCTTC. Its protein is CASSQDWRLAGYNEQFF. This chain connects TRBV14 to TRBJ2-1, with TRBD2 identical over 9 bases. The ends lost 0 bases at V and 4 bases at J; junction bases unmatched: 7. This CDR3 region has 17 residues. Germline V gene data show CDR1 as SGHDN and CDR2 as FVKESK.

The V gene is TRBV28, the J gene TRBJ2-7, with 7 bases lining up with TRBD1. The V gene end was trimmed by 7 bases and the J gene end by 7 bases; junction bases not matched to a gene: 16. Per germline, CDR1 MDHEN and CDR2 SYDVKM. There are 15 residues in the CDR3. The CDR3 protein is CASTLTRTGAQEQYF. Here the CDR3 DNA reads TGTGCCAGCACCTTGACCCGGACAGGCGCCCAAGAGCAGTACTTC.

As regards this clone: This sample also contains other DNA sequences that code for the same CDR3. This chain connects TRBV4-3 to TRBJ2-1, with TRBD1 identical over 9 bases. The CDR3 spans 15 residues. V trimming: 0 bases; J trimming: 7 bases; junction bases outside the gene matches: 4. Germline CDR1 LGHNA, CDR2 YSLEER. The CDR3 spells CASSQDGDRANEQFF. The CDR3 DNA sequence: TGCGCCAGCAGCCAAGATGGGGACAGGGCTAATGAGCAGTTCTTC.

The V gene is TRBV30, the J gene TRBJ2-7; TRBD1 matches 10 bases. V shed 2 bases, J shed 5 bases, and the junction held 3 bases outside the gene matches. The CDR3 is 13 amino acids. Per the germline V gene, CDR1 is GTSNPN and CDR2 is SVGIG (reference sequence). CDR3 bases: TGTGCCTGGAGTTTGGACAGGGGGGACGAGCAGTACTTC. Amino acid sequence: CAWSLDRGDEQYF. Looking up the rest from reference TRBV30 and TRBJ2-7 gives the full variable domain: SQTIHQWPATLVQPVGSPLSLECTVEGTSNPNLYWYRQAAGRGLQLLFYSVGIGQISSEVPQNLSASRPQDRQFILSSKKLLLSDSGFYLCAWSLDRGDEQYFGPGTRLTVT.

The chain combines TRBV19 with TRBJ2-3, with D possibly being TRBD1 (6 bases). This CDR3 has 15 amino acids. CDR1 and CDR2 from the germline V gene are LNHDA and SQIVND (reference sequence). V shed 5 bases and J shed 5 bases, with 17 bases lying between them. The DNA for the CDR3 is TGTGCCAGTAGTCCCCTCTGGTCAGGGGTAGATACGCAGTATTTT. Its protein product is CASSPLWSGVDTQYF.

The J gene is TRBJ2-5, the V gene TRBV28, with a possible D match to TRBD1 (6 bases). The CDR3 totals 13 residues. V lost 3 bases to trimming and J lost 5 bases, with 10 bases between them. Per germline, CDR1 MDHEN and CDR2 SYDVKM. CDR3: CASSFPGVETQYF. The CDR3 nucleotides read TGTGCCAGCAGTTTTCCAGGGGTGGAGACCCAGTACTTC.

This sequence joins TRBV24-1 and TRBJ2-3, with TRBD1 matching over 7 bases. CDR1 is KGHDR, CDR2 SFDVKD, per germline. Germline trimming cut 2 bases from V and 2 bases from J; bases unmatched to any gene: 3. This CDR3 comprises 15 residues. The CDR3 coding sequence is TGTGCCACCAGTGATTGGACAGGCTCCACAGATACGCAGTATTTT. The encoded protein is CATSDWTGSTDTQYF.

The CDR3 here is CASSPGQGEGYTF. DNA for the CDR3: TGTGCCAGCAGCCCGGGACAGGGGGAAGGCTACACCTTC. The chain has TRBV5-6 and TRBJ1-2; 11 bases are a match to TRBD1. V lost 4 bases and J lost 8; bases outside the gene matches: 4. There are 13 residues in the CDR3. Germline V gene lookup returns CDR1 SGHDT and CDR2 YYEEEE.

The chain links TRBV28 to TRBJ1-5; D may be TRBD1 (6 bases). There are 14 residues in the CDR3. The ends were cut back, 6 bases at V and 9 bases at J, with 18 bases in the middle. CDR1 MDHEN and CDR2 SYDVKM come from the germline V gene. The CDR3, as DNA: TGTGCCAGCAGACCTACAGGGATTGGGCTGCCCCAGCATTTT. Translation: CASRPTGIGLPQHF.

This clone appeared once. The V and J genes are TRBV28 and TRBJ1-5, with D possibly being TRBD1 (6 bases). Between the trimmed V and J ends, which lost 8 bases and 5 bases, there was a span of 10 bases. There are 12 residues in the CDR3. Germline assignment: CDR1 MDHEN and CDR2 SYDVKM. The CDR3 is CASSWGHQPQHF. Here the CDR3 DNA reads TGTGCCAGCTCTTGGGGGCATCAGCCCCAGCATTTT.

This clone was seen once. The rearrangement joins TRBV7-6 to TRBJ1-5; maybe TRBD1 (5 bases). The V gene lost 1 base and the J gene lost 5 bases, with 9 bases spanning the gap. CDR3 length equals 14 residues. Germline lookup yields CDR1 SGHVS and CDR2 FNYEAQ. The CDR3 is CASSLGWGDQPQHF. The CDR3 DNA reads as TGTGCCAGCAGCTTAGGGTGGGGCGATCAGCCCCAGCATTTT. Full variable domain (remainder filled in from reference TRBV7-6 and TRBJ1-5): GAGVSQSPRYKVTKRGQDVALRCDPISGHVSLYWYRQALGQGPEFLTYFNYEAQQDKSGLPNDRFSAERPEGSISTLTIQRTEQRDSAMYRCASSLGWGDQPQHFGDGTRLSIL.

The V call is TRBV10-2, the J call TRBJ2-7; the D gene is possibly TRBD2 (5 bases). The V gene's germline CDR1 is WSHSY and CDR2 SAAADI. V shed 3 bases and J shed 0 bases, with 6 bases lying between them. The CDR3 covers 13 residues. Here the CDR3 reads CASSDDYSYEQYF. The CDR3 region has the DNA TGCGCCAGCAGTGATGACTACTCCTACGAGCAGTACTTC.

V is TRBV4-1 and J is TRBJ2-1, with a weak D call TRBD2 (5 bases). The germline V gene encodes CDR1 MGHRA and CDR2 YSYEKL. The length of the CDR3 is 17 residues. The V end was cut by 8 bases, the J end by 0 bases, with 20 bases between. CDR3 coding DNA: TGCGCCAGCGGACCGACTATTCCAACCAGCTCCTACAATGAGCAGTTCTTC. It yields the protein CASGPTIPTSSYNEQFF.

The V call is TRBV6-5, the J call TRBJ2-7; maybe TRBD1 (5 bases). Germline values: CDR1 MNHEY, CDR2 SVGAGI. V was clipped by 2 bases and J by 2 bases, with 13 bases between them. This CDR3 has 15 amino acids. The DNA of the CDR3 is TGTGCCAGCAGTTACGTATTAGGGGCGACCTACGAGCAGTACTTC. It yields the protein CASSYVLGATYEQYF.

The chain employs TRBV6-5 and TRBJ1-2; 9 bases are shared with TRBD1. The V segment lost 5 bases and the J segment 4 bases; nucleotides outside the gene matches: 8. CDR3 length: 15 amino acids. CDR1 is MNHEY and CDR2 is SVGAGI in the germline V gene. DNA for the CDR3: TGTGCCAGCAGTCCTTACAGGGGGCCCGGCTATGGCTACACCTTC. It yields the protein CASSPYRGPGYGYTF.

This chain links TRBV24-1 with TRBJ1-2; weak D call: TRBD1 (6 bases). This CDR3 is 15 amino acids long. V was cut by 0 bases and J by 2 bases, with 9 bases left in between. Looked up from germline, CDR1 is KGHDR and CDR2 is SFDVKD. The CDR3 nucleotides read TGTGCCACCAGTGATTTGGAGGGGGAAAACTATGGCTACACCTTC. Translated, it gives CATSDLEGENYGYTF.